The 10 T cell receptor beta chains reported below all come from one sample, sequenced in a study of blood T cells in healthy people across ages. Together with a sample-barcoded 5' primer, a J-beta primer mix was included in a second PCR lasting about 6 to 12 cycles. One entry per CDR3 protein, called by TCRdb with MiXCR from the 5' RACE reads. The table has approximately 690,000 distinct CDR3 sequences, 58% seen once. Source material: blood. These receptors originate from a man in his sixties in good health.

In DNA form, the CDR3 reads TGTGCCAGCAGCCCTAGCGGGGGTTCCAGGAATACGCAGTATTTT. As protein: CASSPSGGSRNTQYF. The V and J genes are TRBV3-1 and TRBJ2-3; 10 nucleotides align to TRBD2. Losses at the gene ends were 4 bases for V and 7 bases for J; bases not matched to a gene: 8. CDR3 length: 15 residues. CDR1 and CDR2 from the germline V gene are LGHDT and YNNKEL (reference sequence).

This clonotype was counted only a few times. The chain couples TRBV7-2 to TRBJ2-1, with a tentative D call TRBD1 (5 bases). The germline CDR1 and CDR2 sequences are SGHTA and FQGNSA. The CDR3 runs to 14 residues. V gave up 2 bases and J gave up 8 bases, with 13 bases separating them. The chain's CDR3 is CASSLPNDSDEQFF. Written as DNA, the CDR3 is TGTGCCAGCAGCTTACCCAACGACAGTGATGAGCAGTTCTTC.

The chain uses TRBV4-1 and TRBJ2-3; 11 nucleotides align to TRBD1. This CDR3 has 17 residues. CDR1 is MGHRA and CDR2 is YSYEKL in the germline V gene. V lost 2 bases to trimming and J lost 6 bases; unmatched junction nucleotides: 10. The DNA for the CDR3 is TGCGCCAGCAGCCAACAGGCCGGACAGGGGGCAGGTGATACGCAGTATTTT. Its translation is CASSQQAGQGAGDTQYF.

The chain uses TRBV27 and TRBJ2-3; TRBD2 aligns across 7 bases. CDR1 is MNHEY, CDR2 SMNVEV, per germline (reference sequence). V gave up 3 bases and J gave up 10 bases; unmatched junction bases: 4. This CDR3 is built from 12 residues. CDR3 DNA: TGTGCCAGCAGTTTTATAGGACTAGCGCAGTATTTT. Protein product: CASSFIGLAQYF.

The V gene is TRBV7-7, the J gene TRBJ2-2, with a weak D call TRBD1 (6 bases). Trimming removed 1 base at V and 3 bases at J, with 12 bases between. Germline CDR1 and CDR2: SSHAT and FNYEAQ (reference sequence). The CDR3 totals 16 residues. CDR3 coding DNA: TGTGCCAGCAGCTTAGGTGTGGGGGCGGACACCGGGGAGCTGTTTTTT. Protein sequence: CASSLGVGADTGELFF.

This chain joins TRBV25-1 and TRBJ1-4; D ambiguous. CDR1 is MGHDK and CDR2 is SYGVNS in the germline V gene. The CDR3 covers 14 residues. V was clipped by 3 bases and J by 7 bases, with 12 bases between them. CDR3 region: CASSEAGKAEKLFF. The CDR3 bases are TGTGCCAGCAGTGAGGCCGGAAAGGCTGAAAAACTGTTTTTT.

Here the CDR3 DNA reads TGTGCCAGCAGCCACCAAGGGGGCCTCTATGGCTACACCTTC. Protein sequence: CASSHQGGLYGYTF. This chain joins TRBV7-9 and TRBJ1-2, with 7 bases fitting TRBD1. The germline V gene has CDR1 SEHNR and CDR2 FQNEAQ (reference sequence). V was clipped by 5 bases and J by 4 bases; unmatched bases: 7. The CDR3 totals 14 residues.

The chain has TRBV20-1 and TRBJ2-5; tentatively, D is TRBD1 (5 bases). The tail of the sequence fits TRBJ2-7 better, so the J call may be wrong. Germline V gene lookup returns CDR1 DFQATT and CDR2 SNEGSKA (reference sequence). The CDR3 runs to 13 residues. The CDR3 sequence: CSARVPQGYEQYF. The CDR3 nucleotides read TGCAGTGCTAGAGTCCCCCAGGGCTACGAGCAGTACTTC.

The genes are TRBV27 and TRBJ2-5; TRBD1 is a possible D gene (6 bases). Germline CDR1 reads MNHEY; CDR2 reads SMNVEV (reference sequence). Trimming stripped 5 bases from V and 3 bases from J, with 22 bases between. The CDR3 totals 17 residues. CDR3 nucleotide sequence: TGTGCCAGCAGTCTTCGGAAGGGACATCCCGGTAAAGAGACCCAGTACTTC. Residues: CASSLRKGHPGKETQYF.

In the case of this clonotype: Being one base from a much bigger clone, this may be a read error. The chain recombines TRBV28 with TRBJ2-6; D is uncertain. V lost 4 bases and J lost 2, with 9 bases in between. The germline CDR1 and CDR2 sequences are MDHEN and SYDVKM. The CDR3 is made up of 15 amino acids. CDR3 residues: CASSSAVTGANVLTF. The CDR3 region has the DNA TGTGCCAGCAGTTCCGCAGTCACTGGGGCCAACGTCCTGACTTTC.